These 20 T cell receptor beta chains were all obtained from the same sample, sequenced in a study of cytomegalovirus exposure and HLA in healthy donors. The study ran its PCR with 60 Vbeta and 13 Jbeta primers. TCRdb keeps only in-frame clones here, not all; method: immunoSEQ multiplex PCR. Its table lists fewer than 150,000 clones. The sequencing sample was made of PBMCs. Every receptor here comes from a man aged 40-49 years in good health and CMV-seronegative.

The gene calls are TRBV20-1 and TRBJ1-2; D remains ambiguous. CDR1 DFQATT and CDR2 SNEGSKA come from the germline V gene (reference sequence). V was clipped by 8 bases and J by 1 base, with 8 bases between them. The CDR3 sequence is 11 residues long. CDR3 amino acids: CSTNFNYGYTF. CDR3 coding DNA: TGCAGTACGAACTTTAACTATGGCTACACCTTC.

The V and J genes are TRBV2 and TRBJ1-2; TRBD1 agrees at 7 bases. CDR3 length equals 14 residues. From germline, CDR1 is SNHLY and CDR2 FYNNEI. V gave up 5 bases and J gave up 8 bases; unmatched junction bases: 11. The CDR3: CASSQSGTEMGYTF. CDR3 nucleotide sequence: TGTGCCAGCAGTCAGTCCGGGACAGAGATGGGCTACACCTTC. Supplemented by reference TRBV2 and TRBJ1-2, the full variable domain reads EPEVTQTPSHQVTQMGQEVILRCVPISNHLYFYWYRQILGQKVEFLVSFYNNEISEKSEIFDDQFSVERPDGSNFTLKIRSTKLEDSAMYFCASSQSGTEMGYTFGSGTRLTVV.

The CDR3 nucleotides read TGTGCCAGCAGGGAACAGGGGTACATGAACACTGAAGCTTTCTTT. It is translated as CASREQGYMNTEAFF. The chain links TRBV27 to TRBJ1-1, with 7 bases aligning to TRBD1. The CDR3 is 15 residues long. The germline V gene encodes CDR1 MNHEY and CDR2 SMNVEV (reference sequence). V lost 6 bases and J lost 0; bases outside the gene matches: 7.

The CDR3 coding sequence is TGTGCCAGCAGCCTAGCGGGGCCTAGCACAGATACGCAGTATTTT. It codes for CASSLAGPSTDTQYF. V usage is TRBV7-3 and J usage is TRBJ2-3; TRBD2 agrees at 9 bases. V trimming: 5 bases; J trimming: 0 bases; junction bases outside the gene matches: 3. The CDR3 runs to 15 residues. CDR1 is SGHTA and CDR2 is FQGTGA in the germline V gene.

The V call is TRBV2, the J call TRBJ2-7; D might be TRBD2 (6 bases). The V gene's germline CDR1 is SNHLY and CDR2 FYNNEI. V was pared by 1 base and J by 4 bases, with 14 bases between. CDR3 size: 15 residues. CDR3 sequence: CASSEGGGGAYEQYF. CDR3 DNA sequence: TGTGCCAGCAGTGAAGGGGGAGGCGGCGCATACGAGCAGTACTTC.

This rearrangement joins TRBV6-4 to TRBJ2-1; 7 bases line up with TRBD1. Unmatched junction bases numbered 5, after V lost 2 bases and J lost 4 bases. CDR3 length: 15 residues. CDR1 MRHNA and CDR2 SNTAGT come from the germline V gene. The CDR3 region is CASSDEGTAYNEQFF. The CDR3 nucleotides are TGTGCCAGCAGTGACGAGGGGACAGCTTACAATGAGCAGTTCTTC.

The chain carries TRBV5-1 and TRBJ1-2; 9 positions agree with TRBD1. The CDR3 runs 15 residues. Trimming cost V 0 bases and J 1 base; bases outside gene matches: 1. The germline gives CDR1 SGHRS, CDR2 YFSETQ. CDR3 sequence (DNA): TGCGCCAGCAGCTTGGGGGGACAGGGTAACTATGGCTACACCTTC. It encodes CASSLGGQGNYGYTF. Filled out from reference TRBV5-1 and TRBJ1-2, the complete variable domain reads KAGVTQTPRYLIKTRGQQVTLSCSPISGHRSVSWYQQTPGQGLQFLFEYFSETQRNKGNFPGRFSGRQFSNSRSEMNVSTLELGDSALYLCASSLGGQGNYGYTFGSGTRLTVV.

J is TRBJ2-3 and V is TRBV6-5, with 10 bases matching TRBD2. The CDR3 has 15 residues. With V trimmed by 0 bases and J by 9 bases, 6 bases remained unmatched. Germline V gene lookup returns CDR1 MNHEY and CDR2 SVGAGI. The CDR3 loop is CASSYSGSGGQTQYF. CDR3 bases: TGTGCCAGCAGTTACTCGGGTAGCGGGGGGCAAACGCAGTATTTT.

The rearrangement uses TRBV7-8 and TRBJ1-2; D is unresolved. Trimming cost V 2 bases and J 7 bases, with 8 bases left between them. In germline, CDR1 is SGHVS, CDR2 FQNEAQ. CDR3 length: 12 residues. The CDR3 protein is CASSLLGSGYTF. The CDR3 DNA reads as TGTGCCAGCAGCTTATTGGGCAGTGGCTACACCTTC.

The CDR3 DNA follows: TGTGCCAGCACCATCGGGGGGGCGGGGGCCGGGGAGCTGTTTTTT. Translating gives CASTIGGAGAGELFF. The chain uses TRBV7-2 and TRBJ2-2; TRBD2 matches at 8 bases. The V gene's germline CDR1 is SGHTA and CDR2 FQGNSA. J gave up 6 bases and V 7 bases, and 10 bases lay outside the gene matches. The CDR3 contains 15 residues.

V usage is TRBV6-6 and J usage is TRBJ2-7, with 9 bases matching TRBD1. Germline CDR1 is MNHNY and CDR2 is SVGAGI (reference sequence). The CDR3 length is 13 residues. V shed 10 bases, J shed 7 bases, and the junction held 11 bases outside the gene matches. The CDR3 protein is CATGGQGLREQYF. The CDR3 DNA follows: TGTGCCACGGGGGGACAGGGTCTGAGGGAGCAGTACTTC.

The chain uses TRBV29-1 and TRBJ2-3; maybe TRBD2 (7 bases). CDR1 and CDR2 from the germline V gene are SQVTM and ANQGSEA. The germline V and J ends were trimmed by 5 bases and 2 bases, with 14 bases remaining between them. CDR3 length: 14 amino acids. Written as DNA, the CDR3 is TGCAGCGTTCGAGTGGGGGGGCACACAGATACGCAGTATTTT. As protein: CSVRVGGHTDTQYF.

The V and J genes are TRBV7-9 and TRBJ2-5; D might be TRBD1 (6 bases). Near its end, the DNA agrees better with TRBJ2-7, so the J call may be wrong. The CDR3 runs 15 residues. The germline gives CDR1 SEHNR, CDR2 FQNEAQ (reference sequence). The CDR3 spells CASSLVSRGAYEQYF. The CDR3 nucleotides are TGTGCCAGCAGCTTAGTATCCAGGGGAGCCTACGAGCAGTACTTC.

The chain links TRBV18 to TRBJ1-2; perhaps TRBD1 as D (6 bases). Trimming removed 2 bases at V and 6 bases at J, with 10 bases between. CDR3 size: 13 residues. Per the germline V gene, CDR1 is KGHSH and CDR2 is LQKENI. CDR3 nucleotides: TGTGCCAGCTCACCAACAGGGAATGATGGCTACACCTTC. Its translation is CASSPTGNDGYTF. The variable domain in full, with the rest retrieved from reference TRBV18 and TRBJ1-2, is NAGVMQNPRHLVRRRGQEARLRCSPMKGHSHVYWYRQLPEEGLKFMVYLQKENIIDESGMPKERFSAEFPKEGPSILRIQQVVRGDSAAYFCASSPTGNDGYTFGSGTRLTVV.

The rearrangement joins TRBV19 to TRBJ2-7; a possible D gene is TRBD1 (5 bases). The V and J ends lost 3 bases and 5 bases respectively, with 14 bases between them. CDR3 length: 14 amino acids. Germline V gives CDR1 LNHDA, CDR2 SQIVND (reference sequence). The CDR3 here is CASSITQAWDEQYF. The CDR3 DNA reads as TGTGCCAGTAGTATTACACAGGCCTGGGACGAGCAGTACTTC.

The chain couples TRBV4-3 to TRBJ2-1; 8 bases are a match to TRBD1. Germline-derived CDR1 and CDR2 are LGHNA and YSLEER. Trimming took 0 bases from V and 3 from J; bases not matched to a gene: 4. The CDR3 totals 16 residues. The CDR3 spells CASSQDSTGGYNEQFF. CDR3 DNA sequence: TGCGCCAGCAGCCAAGACAGCACAGGGGGCTACAATGAGCAGTTCTTC.

The CDR3, as DNA: TGTGCCAGCAGCATCGGGACAGGGGGAGTGTATGAAAAACTGTTTTTT. As protein: CASSIGTGGVYEKLFF. The chain has TRBV7-9 and TRBJ1-4, with TRBD1 matching 11 bases. V lost 5 bases to trimming and J lost 6 bases; unmatched junction nucleotides: 8. The CDR3 totals 16 residues. CDR1 is SEHNR and CDR2 is FQNEAQ in the germline V gene (reference sequence).

This chain joins TRBV11-2 and TRBJ2-7; TRBD2 is a possible D gene (6 bases). CDR1 SGHAT and CDR2 FQNNGV come from the germline V gene. The CDR3 spans 15 residues. V lost 0 bases and J lost 3, with 12 bases in between. CDR3 in amino acids: CASSLEGTSLYEQYF. The CDR3 DNA sequence: TGTGCCAGCAGCTTAGAAGGGACTTCCCTCTACGAGCAGTACTTC.

V and J are TRBV11-2 and TRBJ1-6; D perhaps matches TRBD1 (5 bases). The V end lost 1 base, the J end lost 6 bases, and 10 bases lay between the germline ends. The CDR3 extends over 15 amino acids. Germline values: CDR1 SGHAT, CDR2 FQNNGV. CDR3 coding DNA: TGTGCCAGCAGCTTAGGTCCAGGGCGTAATTCACCCCTCCACTTT. Translated: CASSLGPGRNSPLHF.

The V gene is TRBV19, the J gene TRBJ2-7; a possible D gene is TRBD1 (6 bases). The CDR3 is made up of 12 amino acids. The germline V and J ends were trimmed by 6 bases and 2 bases, with 8 bases remaining between them. CDR1 and CDR2 from the germline V gene are LNHDA and SQIVND (reference sequence). This CDR3 reads CASRGHTYEQYF. The CDR3 DNA sequence: TGTGCCAGTAGGGGACATACCTACGAGCAGTACTTC. Drawing the rest from reference TRBV19 and TRBJ2-7, the complete variable domain is DGGITQSPKYLFRKEGQNVTLSCEQNLNHDAMYWYRQDPGQGLRLIYYSQIVNDFQKGDIAEGYSVSREKKESFPLTVTSAQKNPTAFYLCASRGHTYEQYFGPGTRLTVT.